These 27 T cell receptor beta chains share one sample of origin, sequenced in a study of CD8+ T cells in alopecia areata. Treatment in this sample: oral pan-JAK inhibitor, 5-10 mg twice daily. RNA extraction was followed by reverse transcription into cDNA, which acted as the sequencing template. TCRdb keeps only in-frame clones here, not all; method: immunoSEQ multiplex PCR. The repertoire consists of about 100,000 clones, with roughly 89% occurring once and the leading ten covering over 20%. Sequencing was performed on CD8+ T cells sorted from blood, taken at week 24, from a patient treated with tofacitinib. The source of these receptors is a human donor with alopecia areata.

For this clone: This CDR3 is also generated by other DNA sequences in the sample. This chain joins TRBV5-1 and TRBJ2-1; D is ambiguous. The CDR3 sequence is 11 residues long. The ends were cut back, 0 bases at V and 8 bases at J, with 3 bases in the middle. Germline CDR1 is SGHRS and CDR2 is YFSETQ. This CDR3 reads CASSLVDEQFF. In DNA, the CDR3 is TGCGCCAGCAGCTTGGTGGATGAGCAGTTCTTC.

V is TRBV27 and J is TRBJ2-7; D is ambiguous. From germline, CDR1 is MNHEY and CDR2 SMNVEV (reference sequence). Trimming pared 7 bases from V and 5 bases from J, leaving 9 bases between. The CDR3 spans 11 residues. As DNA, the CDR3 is TGTGCCAGCACGGGCGTCCACGAGCAGTACTTC. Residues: CASTGVHEQYF.

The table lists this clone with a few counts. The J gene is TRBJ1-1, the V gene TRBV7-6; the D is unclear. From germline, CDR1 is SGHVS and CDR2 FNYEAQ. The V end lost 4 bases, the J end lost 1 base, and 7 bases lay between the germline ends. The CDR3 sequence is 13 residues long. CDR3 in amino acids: CASSSDPNTEAFF. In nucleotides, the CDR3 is TGTGCCAGCAGCTCCGACCCGAACACTGAAGCTTTCTTT.

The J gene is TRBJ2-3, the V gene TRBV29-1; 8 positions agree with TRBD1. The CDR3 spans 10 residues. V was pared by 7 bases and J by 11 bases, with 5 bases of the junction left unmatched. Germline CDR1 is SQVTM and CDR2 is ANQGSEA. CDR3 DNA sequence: TGCAGCGCTATACAGGGGGAGCAGTATTTT. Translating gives CSAIQGEQYF.

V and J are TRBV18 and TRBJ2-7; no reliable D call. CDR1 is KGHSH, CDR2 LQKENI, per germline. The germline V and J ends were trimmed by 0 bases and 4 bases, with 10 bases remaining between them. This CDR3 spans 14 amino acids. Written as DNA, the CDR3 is TGTGCCAGCTCACCACCGGCGGTGCCTTACGAGCAGTACTTC. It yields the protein CASSPPAVPYEQYF.

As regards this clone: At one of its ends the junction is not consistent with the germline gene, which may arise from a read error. CDR3 sequence (DNA): TGTGCTAGCAGCTTAGCGAAGGGGTCGGGCGAGCAGTACTTC. It yields the protein CASSLAKGSGEQYF. The V call is TRBV7-7, the J call TRBJ2-7; either TRBD1 or TRBD2 may supply D (5 bases each). The germline V gene encodes CDR1 SSHAT and CDR2 FNYEAQ (reference sequence). The CDR3 spans 14 residues.

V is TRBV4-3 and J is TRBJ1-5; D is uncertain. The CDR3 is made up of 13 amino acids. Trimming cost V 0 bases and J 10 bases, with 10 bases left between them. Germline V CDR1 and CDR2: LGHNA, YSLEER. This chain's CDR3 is CASSQDQGHPQHF. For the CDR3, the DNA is TGCGCCAGCAGCCAAGATCAAGGGCATCCCCAGCATTTT.

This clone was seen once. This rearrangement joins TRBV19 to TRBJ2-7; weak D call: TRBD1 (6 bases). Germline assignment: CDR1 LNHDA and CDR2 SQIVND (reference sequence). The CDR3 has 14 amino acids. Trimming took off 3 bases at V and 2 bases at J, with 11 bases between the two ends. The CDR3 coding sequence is TGTGCCAGTAGTATGGGGGCGATGACCTACGAGCAGTACTTC. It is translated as CASSMGAMTYEQYF.

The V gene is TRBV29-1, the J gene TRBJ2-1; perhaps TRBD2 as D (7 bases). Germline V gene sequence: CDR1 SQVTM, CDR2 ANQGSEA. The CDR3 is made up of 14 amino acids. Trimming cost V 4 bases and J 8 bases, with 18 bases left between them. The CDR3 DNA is TGCAGCGTTGCCGGGGGGCCCTGGAGGGATGAGCAGTTCTTC. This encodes CSVAGGPWRDEQFF.

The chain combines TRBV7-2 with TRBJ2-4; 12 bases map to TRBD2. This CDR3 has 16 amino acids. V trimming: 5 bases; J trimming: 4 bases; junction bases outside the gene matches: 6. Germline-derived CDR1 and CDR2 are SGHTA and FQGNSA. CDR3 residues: CASSVDGLAGKNIQYF. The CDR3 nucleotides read TGTGCCAGCAGCGTAGACGGACTAGCGGGAAAAAACATTCAGTACTTC.

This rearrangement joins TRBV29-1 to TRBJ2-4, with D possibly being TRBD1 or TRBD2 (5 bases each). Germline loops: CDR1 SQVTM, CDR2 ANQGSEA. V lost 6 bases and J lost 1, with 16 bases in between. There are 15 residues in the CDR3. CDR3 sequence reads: CSVRDGSWAKNIQYF. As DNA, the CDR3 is TGCAGCGTCAGGGACGGCTCATGGGCCAAAAACATTCAGTACTTC.

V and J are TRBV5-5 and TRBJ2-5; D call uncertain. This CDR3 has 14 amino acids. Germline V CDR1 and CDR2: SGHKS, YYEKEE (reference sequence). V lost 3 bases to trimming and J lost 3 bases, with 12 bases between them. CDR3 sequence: CASSSSPQEETQYF. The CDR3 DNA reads TGTGCCAGCAGCTCCTCTCCTCAGGAAGAGACCCAGTACTTC.

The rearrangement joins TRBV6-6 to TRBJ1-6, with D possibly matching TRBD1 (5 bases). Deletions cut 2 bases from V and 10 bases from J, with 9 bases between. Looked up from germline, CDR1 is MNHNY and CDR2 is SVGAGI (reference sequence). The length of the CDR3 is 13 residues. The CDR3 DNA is TGTGCCAGCAGTTACCAGGGTCGCTCACCCCTCCACTTT. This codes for CASSYQGRSPLHF.

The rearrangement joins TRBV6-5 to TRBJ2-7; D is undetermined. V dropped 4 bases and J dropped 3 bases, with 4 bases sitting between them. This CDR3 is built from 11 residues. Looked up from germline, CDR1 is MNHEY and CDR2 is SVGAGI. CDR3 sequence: CASSFNYEQYF. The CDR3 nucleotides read TGTGCCAGCAGTTTTAACTACGAGCAGTACTTC.

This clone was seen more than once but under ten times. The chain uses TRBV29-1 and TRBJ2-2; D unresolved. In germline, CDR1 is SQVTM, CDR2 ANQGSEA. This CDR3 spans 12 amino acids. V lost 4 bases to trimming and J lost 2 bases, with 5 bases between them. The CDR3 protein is CSVGLNTGELFF. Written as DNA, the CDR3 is TGCAGCGTTGGGCTTAACACCGGGGAGCTGTTTTTT.

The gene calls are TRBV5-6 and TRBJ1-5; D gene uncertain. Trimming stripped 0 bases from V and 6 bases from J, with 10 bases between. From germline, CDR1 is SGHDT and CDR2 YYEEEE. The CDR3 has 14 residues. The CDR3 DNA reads TGTGCCAGCAGCTTGGGCGGTGGTAGTCAGCCCCAGCATTTT. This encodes CASSLGGGSQPQHF.

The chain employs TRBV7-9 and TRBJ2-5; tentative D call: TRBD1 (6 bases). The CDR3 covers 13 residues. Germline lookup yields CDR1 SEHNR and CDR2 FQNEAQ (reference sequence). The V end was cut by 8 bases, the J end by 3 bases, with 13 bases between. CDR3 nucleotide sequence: TGTGCCAGCCAAGACAGGTTCAAAGAGACCCAGTACTTC. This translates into CASQDRFKETQYF.

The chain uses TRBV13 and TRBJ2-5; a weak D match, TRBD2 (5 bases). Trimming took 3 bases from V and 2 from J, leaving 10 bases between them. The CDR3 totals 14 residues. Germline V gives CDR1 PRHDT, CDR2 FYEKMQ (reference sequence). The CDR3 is CASSFVPGQETQYF. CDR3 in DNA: TGTGCCAGCAGCTTTGTACCGGGACAAGAGACCCAGTACTTC.

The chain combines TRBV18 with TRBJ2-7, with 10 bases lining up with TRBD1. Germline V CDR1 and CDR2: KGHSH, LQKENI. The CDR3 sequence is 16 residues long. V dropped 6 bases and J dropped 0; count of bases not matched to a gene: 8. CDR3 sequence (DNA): TGTGCCAGCTCGTCCGGACAGGGGGTGGTCTCCTACGAGCAGTACTTC. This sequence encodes CASSSGQGVVSYEQYF.

The CDR3 sequence: CASSQELDTSYEQYF. The CDR3 coding sequence is TGCGCCAGCAGCCAAGAATTGGACACCTCCTACGAGCAGTACTTC. This chain joins TRBV4-3 and TRBJ2-7; possibly TRBD1 for D (5 bases). The CDR3 contains 15 residues. V gave up 0 bases and J gave up 0 bases, with 9 bases separating them. Germline V gene lookup returns CDR1 LGHNA and CDR2 YSLEER.

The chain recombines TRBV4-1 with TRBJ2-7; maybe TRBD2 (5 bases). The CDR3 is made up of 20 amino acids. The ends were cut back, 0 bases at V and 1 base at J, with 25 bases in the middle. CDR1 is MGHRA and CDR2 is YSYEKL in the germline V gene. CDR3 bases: TGCGCCAGCAGCCAAGATATCGGGATTTCCCCCAGCTTGAGATCCTACGAGCAGTACTTC. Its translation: CASSQDIGISPSLRSYEQYF.

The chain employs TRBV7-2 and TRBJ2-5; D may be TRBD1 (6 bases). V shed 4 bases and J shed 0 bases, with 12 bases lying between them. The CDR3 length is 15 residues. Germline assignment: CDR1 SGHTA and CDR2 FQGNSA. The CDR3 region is CASSSPTGYQETQYF. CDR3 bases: TGTGCCAGCAGCTCTCCGACAGGCTACCAAGAGACCCAGTACTTC.

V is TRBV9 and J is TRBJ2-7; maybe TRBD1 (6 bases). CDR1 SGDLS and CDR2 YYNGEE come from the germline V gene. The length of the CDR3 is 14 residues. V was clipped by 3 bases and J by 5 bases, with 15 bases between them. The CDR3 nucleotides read TGTGCCAGCAGCGCGAGACAGGACTTAGACGAGCAGTACTTC. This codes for CASSARQDLDEQYF.

CDR3 amino acids: CASSPATLAGSTYEQYF. Written as DNA, the CDR3 is TGTGCCAGCAGCCCCGCCACTCTAGCGGGGAGCACCTACGAGCAGTACTTC. J is TRBJ2-7 and V is TRBV13; 9 bases are shared with TRBD2. The CDR3 totals 17 residues. Trimming removed 5 bases from V and 2 bases from J; junction bases left unmatched: 13. CDR1 and CDR2 from the germline V gene are PRHDT and FYEKMQ (reference sequence).

The CDR3 DNA reads TGCGCCAGCACAGAAGGACAGGACCGGAGGGATGGCTACACCTTC. Protein product: CASTEGQDRRDGYTF. The chain employs TRBV5-1 and TRBJ1-2, with TRBD1 identical over 7 bases. This CDR3 contains 15 residues. The J segment lost 6 bases and the V segment lost 6 bases, leaving 14 bases of the junction unmatched. CDR1 and CDR2 from the germline V gene are SGHRS and YFSETQ.

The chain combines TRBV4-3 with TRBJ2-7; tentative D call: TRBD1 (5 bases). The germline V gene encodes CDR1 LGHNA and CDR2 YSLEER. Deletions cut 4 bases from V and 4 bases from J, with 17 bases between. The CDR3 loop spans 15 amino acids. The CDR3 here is CASSPAWQGGYEQYF. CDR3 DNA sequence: TGCGCCAGCAGCCCCGCGTGGCAGGGCGGATACGAGCAGTACTTC.

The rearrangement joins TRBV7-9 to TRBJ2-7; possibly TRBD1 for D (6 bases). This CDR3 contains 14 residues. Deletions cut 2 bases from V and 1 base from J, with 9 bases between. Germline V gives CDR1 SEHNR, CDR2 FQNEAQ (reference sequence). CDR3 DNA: TGTGCCAGCAGCTTATCGGGACATTCCTACGAGCAGTACTTC. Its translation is CASSLSGHSYEQYF.